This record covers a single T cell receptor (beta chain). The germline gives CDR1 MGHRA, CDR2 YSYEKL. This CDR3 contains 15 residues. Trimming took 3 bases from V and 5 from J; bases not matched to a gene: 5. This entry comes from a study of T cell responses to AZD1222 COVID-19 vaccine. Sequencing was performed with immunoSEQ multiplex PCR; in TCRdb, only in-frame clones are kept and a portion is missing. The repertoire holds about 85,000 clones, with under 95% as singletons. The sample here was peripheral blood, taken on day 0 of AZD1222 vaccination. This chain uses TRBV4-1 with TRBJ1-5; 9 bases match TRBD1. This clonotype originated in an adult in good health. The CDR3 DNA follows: TGCGCCAGCAGCCACATGGACAGGGGCGATCAGCCCCAGCATTTT. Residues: CASSHMDRGDQPQHF.